The 21 T cell receptor beta chains below all came from one sample that was sequenced in a study of blood T cell repertoires in COVID-19. Sequenced by immunoSEQ multiplex PCR; TCRdb stores in-frame clones only, minus some. The sample yields about 190,000 clones, 84% seen once. Sequencing was done on a sample of peripheral blood. These receptors came from a man aged 25 to 40 with active or convalescent COVID-19.

V gene TRBV27 combines with J gene TRBJ1-1, with D maybe TRBD1 (5 bases). V was cut by 6 bases and J by 1 base, with 15 bases left in between. The CDR3 extends over 15 amino acids. The germline V gene encodes CDR1 MNHEY and CDR2 SMNVEV (reference sequence). The CDR3 region is CASRQGTGSNTEAFF. The CDR3 bases are TGTGCCAGCAGGCAGGGTACAGGCTCGAACACTGAAGCTTTCTTT.

V usage is TRBV12-3 or TRBV12-4 and J usage is TRBJ2-7, with a tentative D call TRBD2 (6 bases). The CDR3 extends over 13 amino acids. Trimming shortened V by 5 bases and J by 7 bases, and 15 bases separated the two germline ends. DNA of the CDR3: TGTGCCAGCAGTCCTCGGACTCGGGGGGAGCAGTACTTC. Protein product: CASSPRTRGEQYF.

This clone was recorded once. The V and J genes are TRBV6-5 and TRBJ1-2, with TRBD1 as a possible D gene (6 bases). The germline V gene encodes CDR1 MNHEY and CDR2 SVGAGI. Trimming pared 6 bases from V and 3 bases from J, leaving 11 bases between. The length of the CDR3 is 13 residues. CDR3 loop: CASRTGFDYGYTF. CDR3 bases: TGTGCCAGCAGGACAGGATTCGACTATGGCTACACCTTC.

The rearrangement uses TRBV5-6 and TRBJ2-5, with D maybe TRBD2 (5 bases). V gave up 2 bases and J gave up 5 bases, with 25 bases separating them. The CDR3 totals 18 residues. The germline V gene has CDR1 SGHDT and CDR2 YYEEEE. CDR3 in DNA: TGTGCCAGCAGCTTACTGATGGCCCCCGGCACTAGTCGGGAGACCCAGTACTTC. Translating it yields CASSLLMAPGTSRETQYF.

V is TRBV5-4 and J is TRBJ1-2; TRBD1 aligns across 9 bases. The CDR3 totals 13 residues. Per germline, CDR1 SGHNT and CDR2 YYREEE (reference sequence). The junction had 7 bases not matched to a gene; V was cut back by 5 bases and J by 8 bases. CDR3 in DNA: TGTGCCAGCAGTCCGGACAGGGGAGGGGGCTACACCTTC. Translation gives CASSPDRGGGYTF.

This chain joins TRBV19 and TRBJ2-7, with 7 bases matching TRBD2. CDR3 length: 14 amino acids. CDR1 LNHDA and CDR2 SQIVND come from the germline V gene (reference sequence). Trimming took 3 bases from V and 6 from J; bases not matched to a gene: 8. The CDR3 DNA reads TGTGCCAGTAGTATCGGACTAGGAGTCGGCGAGCAGTACTTC. Protein product: CASSIGLGVGEQYF. Filled out from reference TRBV19 and TRBJ2-7, the complete variable domain reads DGGITQSPKYLFRKEGQNVTLSCEQNLNHDAMYWYRQDPGQGLRLIYYSQIVNDFQKGDIAEGYSVSREKKESFPLTVTSAQKNPTAFYLCASSIGLGVGEQYFGPGTRLTVT.

The chain combines TRBV9 with TRBJ2-1, with D perhaps TRBD2 (7 bases). Germline values: CDR1 SGDLS, CDR2 YYNGEE. V was pared by 6 bases and J by 5 bases, with 18 bases between. This CDR3 comprises 15 residues. DNA of the CDR3: TGTGCCAGCACCCTATGGGGGGGGGCAGACAATGAGCAGTTCTTC. Translation: CASTLWGGADNEQFF.

The rearrangement uses TRBV3-1 (or the pseudogene TRBV3-2) and TRBJ2-2; D not resolved. The CDR3 contains 15 residues. The V gene lost 1 base and the J gene lost 0 bases, with 6 bases spanning the gap. Germline CDR1 and CDR2: LGHDT and YNNKEL (reference sequence). The CDR3 coding sequence is TGTGCCAGCAGCCAAGGCGGAACGAACACCGGGGAGCTGTTTTTT. Translated, it gives CASSQGGTNTGELFF.

The V and J genes are TRBV6-5 and TRBJ1-2; tentative D call: TRBD1 (6 bases). The germline V gene has CDR1 MNHEY and CDR2 SVGAGI. This CDR3 contains 12 residues. Trimming left V 6 bases short and J 4 bases short, with 9 bases between. CDR3 residues: CASSRGTYGYTF. Written as DNA, the CDR3 is TGTGCCAGCAGCAGGGGCACCTATGGCTACACCTTC.

The table lists this clone with a count of one. The DNA of the CDR3 is TGCGCCAGCAGCTTGGGGCTCGGGACTGGGTTCGGCAATGAGCAGTTCTTC. It yields the protein CASSLGLGTGFGNEQFF. This chain connects TRBV5-1 to TRBJ2-1; TRBD2 might be the D (6 bases). V lost 0 bases and J lost 6, with 19 bases in between. Germline loops: CDR1 SGHRS, CDR2 YFSETQ. The CDR3 consists of 17 residues.

V is TRBV6-1 and J is TRBJ1-2; tentatively, D is TRBD1 (5 bases). The CDR3 runs to 13 residues. The germline V gene encodes CDR1 MNHNS and CDR2 SASEGT. V was pared by 3 bases and J by 7 bases, with 12 bases between. The CDR3 here is CASSEGQGRGYTF. CDR3 in DNA: TGTGCCAGCAGTGAGGGGCAGGGTCGTGGCTACACCTTC.

This sequence joins TRBV3-1 (or the pseudogene TRBV3-2) and TRBJ2-1; 8 bases map to TRBD1. The V segment lost 5 bases and the J segment 9 bases; nucleotides outside the gene matches: 15. The CDR3 contains 16 residues. Germline-derived CDR1 and CDR2 are LGHDT and YNNKEL (reference sequence). In DNA, the CDR3 is TGTGCCAGCAGCGTGCTGACAGGGGCCCTGGGAGGTGAGCAGTTCTTC. As protein: CASSVLTGALGGEQFF.

The CDR3 is CASSEQGSQPQHF. The DNA for the CDR3 is TGCGCCAGCAGTGAACAGGGGTCGCAGCCCCAGCATTTT. This chain uses TRBV10-2 with TRBJ1-5; 7 positions match TRBD1. The trim removed 3 bases at V and 7 bases at J, leaving 3 bases unmatched. Germline-derived CDR1 and CDR2 are WSHSY and SAAADI. The CDR3 runs to 13 residues.

This chain joins TRBV7-2 and TRBJ1-5; no reliable D call. Germline CDR1 is SGHTA and CDR2 is FQGNSA. Trimming left V 5 bases short and J 0 bases short, with 5 bases between. This CDR3 region has 13 residues. In DNA, the CDR3 is TGTGCCAGCAGCCTAAATAGCAATCAGCCCCAGCATTTT. Amino acids: CASSLNSNQPQHF.

The V and J genes are TRBV15 and TRBJ2-2, with TRBD1 matching over 8 bases. V lost 2 bases to trimming and J lost 5 bases; unmatched junction nucleotides: 7. Germline CDR1 and CDR2: LNHNV and YYDKDF (reference sequence). This CDR3 is built from 16 residues. The CDR3 DNA follows: TGTGCCACCAGCAGACAGGGGGCGAGAGGGACCGGGGAGCTGTTTTTT. It specifies CATSRQGARGTGELFF.

This sequence joins TRBV6-2 or TRBV6-3 and TRBJ2-5; D ambiguous. Looked up from germline, CDR1 is MNHEY and CDR2 is SVGEGT. The CDR3 sequence is 12 residues long. V lost 6 bases and J lost 5, with 10 bases in between. CDR3 in amino acids: CASSRVGETQYF. The CDR3, as DNA: TGTGCCAGCAGCCGCGTCGGGGAGACCCAGTACTTC.

CDR3 sequence: CASSVGLAGWYYNEQFF. CDR3 coding DNA: TGTGCCAGCAGCGTCGGACTAGCGGGGTGGTACTACAATGAGCAGTTCTTC. The chain couples TRBV9 to TRBJ2-1, with 12 bases fitting TRBD2. This CDR3 is 17 amino acids long. After removal of 2 bases from V and 3 bases from J, the junction contained 6 bases not matched to a gene. The V gene's germline CDR1 is SGDLS and CDR2 YYNGEE.

Points on this clone: Within the sample, other DNA sequences also encode this same CDR3. The CDR3 DNA follows: TGTGCCAGCTCCCCAGGGGAGGACACTGAAGCTTTCTTT. It codes for CASSPGEDTEAFF. The chain is built from TRBV18 and TRBJ1-1; D is perhaps TRBD1 (6 bases). This CDR3 has 13 residues. From germline, CDR1 is KGHSH and CDR2 LQKENI. Trimming took off 6 bases at V and 3 bases at J, with 11 bases between the two ends.

This clone appeared a few times. V gene TRBV7-9 combines with J gene TRBJ1-1; D is uncertain. The CDR3 has 14 residues. Trimming removed 1 base at V and 1 base at J, with 7 bases between. Germline CDR1 SEHNR, CDR2 FQNEAQ (reference sequence). The DNA for the CDR3 is TGTGCCAGCAGCTTAGAATGGCCGAACACTGAAGCTTTCTTT. This sequence encodes CASSLEWPNTEAFF.

The chain uses TRBV19 and TRBJ1-5; 10 bases align to TRBD1. The V and J ends lost 5 bases and 4 bases, in that order; junction bases with no gene match: 5. CDR3 length: 15 residues. The germline V gene has CDR1 LNHDA and CDR2 SQIVND (reference sequence). The CDR3 spells CASSRGTGANQPQHF. The DNA of the CDR3 is TGTGCCAGTAGTCGGGGGACAGGGGCTAATCAGCCCCAGCATTTT.

The gene calls are TRBV4-1 and TRBJ1-5; 11 bases map to TRBD1. V trimming: 4 bases; J trimming: 5 bases; junction bases outside the gene matches: 4. In germline, CDR1 is MGHRA, CDR2 YSYEKL. The CDR3 runs to 15 residues. DNA of the CDR3: TGCGCCAGCAGCCTCTGGACAGGGGGCGATCAGCCCCAGCATTTT. Protein sequence: CASSLWTGGDQPQHF.